The 5 T cell receptor beta chains below were found in one sample sequenced in a study of T cell changes during pregnancy in multiple sclerosis. Measured with immunoSEQ multiplex PCR; TCRdb has only the in-frame clones, and not every one. Among around 86,000 clones, approximately 92% were seen once, and the ten largest hold 0.9% to 1.2%. The sequencing here drew on peripheral blood, taken in the first trimester of pregnancy. The receptors were sampled from a female donor with multiple sclerosis, enrolled in a pregnancy study.

J is TRBJ1-2 and V is TRBV5-1, with D unclear. The ends were cut back, 1 base at V and 4 bases at J, with 14 bases in the middle. CDR3 length: 15 residues. Looked up from germline, CDR1 is SGHRS and CDR2 is YFSETQ. The CDR3 loop reads CASSLSGERVYGYTF. In DNA form, the CDR3 reads TGCGCCAGCAGCTTGTCCGGGGAAAGGGTCTATGGCTACACCTTC.

In its sample, this clone was seen a few times. The chain uses TRBV19 and TRBJ1-5; 9 bases align to TRBD1. In germline, CDR1 is LNHDA, CDR2 SQIVND (reference sequence). The CDR3 spans 20 residues. V trimming: 5 bases; J trimming: 2 bases; junction bases outside the gene matches: 19. This CDR3 is CASSVTGGRRGYYGNQPQHF. The CDR3 DNA follows: TGTGCCAGTAGTGTTACAGGGGGCAGGAGGGGATATTATGGCAATCAGCCCCAGCATTTT.

The sample holds one count of this clone. This chain links TRBV18 with TRBJ1-2, with a possible D match to TRBD1 (5 bases). CDR1 and CDR2 from the germline V gene are KGHSH and LQKENI. Trimming cost V 6 bases and J 8 bases, with 22 bases left between them. The CDR3 contains 15 residues. The CDR3 here is CASSLKRETEGGYTF. The CDR3 DNA sequence: TGTGCCAGCTCCCTCAAGCGGGAGACAGAAGGCGGCTACACCTTC. Looking up the rest from reference TRBV18 and TRBJ1-2 gives the full variable domain: NAGVMQNPRHLVRRRGQEARLRCSPMKGHSHVYWYRQLPEEGLKFMVYLQKENIIDESGMPKERFSAEFPKEGPSILRIQQVVRGDSAAYFCASSLKRETEGGYTFGSGTRLTVV.

With respect to this clone: The junction differs from germline at one of its ends, possibly a read error. The J gene is TRBJ1-2, the V gene TRBV27, with 7 bases matching TRBD1. The CDR3 covers 15 residues. Germline CDR1 is MNHEY and CDR2 is SMNVEV (reference sequence). In DNA, the CDR3 is TGTGCCAGCAGGTTATACACAGGGGCGAACTATGGCTACACCTTC. Translating it yields CASRLYTGANYGYTF.

The chain links TRBV10-2 to TRBJ2-2; 10 nucleotides agree with TRBD2. The CDR3 spans 19 residues. Germline V gives CDR1 WSHSY, CDR2 SAAADI. After removal of 2 bases from V and 2 bases from J, the junction contained 11 bases not matched to a gene. CDR3 protein: CASSEGGREREGNTGELFF. The CDR3 DNA reads TGCGCCAGCAGTGAGGGGGGGCGGGAGCGGGAGGGAAACACCGGGGAGCTGTTTTTT.